This section outlines one T cell receptor (beta chain) sequence together with its context. The record originates from a study of radiation and T cells in renal cell carcinoma. Method: immunoSEQ multiplex PCR; TCRdb's copy keeps in-frame clones and lacks some. The profile shows about 120,000 clones, approximately 85% of them singletons. Trimming removed 4 bases at V and 5 bases at J, with 15 bases between. Germline CDR1 reads SGDLS; CDR2 reads YYNGEE. There are 14 residues in the CDR3. Time point of the sample: blood 2 weeks post-SBRT. Treatment denoted: 15 Gy SBRT to primary tumor, nephrectomy 4 weeks later.

This TCR came from a man in his fifties with renal cell carcinoma. The sequencing here drew on blood, taken from a patient whose treatment included radiotherapy and nephrectomy. The V and J genes are TRBV9 and TRBJ1-1, with D perhaps matching TRBD1 (5 bases). CDR3 region: CASSPSSRGTEAFF. CDR3 in DNA: TGTGCCAGCAGCCCTTCCTCCCGGGGGACTGAAGCTTTCTTT.